This TCR beta chain was retrieved from a study of cytotoxic CD8 clonotypes in ibrutinib-treated CLL. Findings and limits, study-wide: Public clonotypes showed up rarely, and on treatment they shrank or held steady.

As concerns this clone: Its target is not known.

The repertoire was sequenced with immunoSEQ multiplex PCR; TCRdb's copy has only in-frame clones and lacks some. The sample contains approximately 84,000 clones, roughly 83% of which appear only once. Germline assignment: CDR1 MNHEY and CDR2 SMNVEV (reference sequence). There are 13 residues in the CDR3. Trimming removed 3 bases at V and 1 base at J, with 6 bases between. Sequencing was performed on PBMCs, taken after 12 months of ibrutinib treatment. The chain uses TRBV27 and TRBJ1-1; D gene unclear. This clonotype was sampled from a human donor with chronic lymphocytic leukemia. The chain's CDR3 is CASSFGSNTEAFF. CDR3 sequence (DNA): TGTGCCAGCAGTTTCGGCTCGAACACTGAAGCTTTCTTT.